This T cell receptor beta chain appears in the sequencing data of a study of blood T cell repertoires in COVID-19. As for the study in general: Italy, Spain and the United States were the sources of the convalescent and acute COVID-19 samples. Nucleic acid was either cDNA or gDNA, and it came from T cells, B-cell-depleted T cells, or PBMCs.

As handled by the study authors: Nucleated cell counts were estimated from reference gene primer amplification. Only in-frame clones appear in the TCRdb table, and some are missing; sequencing was by immunoSEQ multiplex PCR. V, J and clone size were drawn from that table, and D and trimming were deduced from the DNA. The sample lists approximately 70,000 clones, 65% to 85% occurring once. Deletions cut 1 base from V and 4 bases from J, with 7 bases between. The CDR3 consists of 14 residues. Germline V lookup: CDR1 SGHTA, CDR2 FQGTGA. The specimen sequenced was peripheral blood. The sequence was obtained from a woman aged 60-70 years with acute or convalescent COVID-19. This sequence joins TRBV7-3 and TRBJ2-2; D is undetermined. CDR3 DNA: TGTGCCAGCAGCTTAAATGGGCGCACCGGGGAGCTGTTTTTT. Translation gives CASSLNGRTGELFF.